The 21 T cell receptor beta chains below come from one sample, sequenced in a study of blood T cell repertoires in COVID-19. Sequencing was performed with immunoSEQ multiplex PCR; in TCRdb, only in-frame clones are kept and a portion is missing. The sample lists a few hundred thousand clones; about 88% were seen once. Sample: peripheral blood. These receptors originate from a man aged 25 to 40 with active or convalescent COVID-19.

This clone appeared once. The chain recombines TRBV2 with TRBJ2-7, with TRBD1 as a possible D gene (7 bases). The CDR3 runs to 15 residues. V was cut by 6 bases and J by 0 bases, with 15 bases left in between. Germline lookup yields CDR1 SNHLY and CDR2 FYNNEI. The CDR3 loop reads CASSWGDRGSYEQYF. The DNA for the CDR3 is TGTGCCAGCAGCTGGGGGGACAGAGGCTCCTACGAGCAGTACTTC.

In nucleotides, the CDR3 is TGTGCCAGCAGTGGGTATGAGGCGAACACCGGGGAGCTGTTTTTT. Its protein product is CASSGYEANTGELFF. The chain employs TRBV2 and TRBJ2-2; D unclear. CDR3 length: 15 residues. CDR1 is SNHLY, CDR2 FYNNEI, per germline. V gave up 4 bases and J gave up 0 bases, with 9 bases separating them.

This clone was picked up one time. This chain uses TRBV12-5 with TRBJ1-1, with a weak D call TRBD1 (6 bases). Germline CDR1 LGHNT, CDR2 FRNRAP. V was trimmed by 5 bases and J by 4 bases, leaving 8 bases between them. This CDR3 is built from 12 residues. The CDR3 sequence is CASGTGFTEAFF. Written as DNA, the CDR3 is TGTGCTAGTGGTACAGGGTTCACTGAAGCTTTCTTT.

This chain joins TRBV30 and TRBJ2-5; TRBD2 is a possible D gene (6 bases). The germline V gene encodes CDR1 GTSNPN and CDR2 SVGIG (reference sequence). This CDR3 is built from 17 residues. Trimming removed 0 bases from V and 2 bases from J, with 19 bases in between. CDR3 in amino acids: CAWSVPSGDFAQETQYF. CDR3 bases: TGTGCCTGGAGTGTACCTTCGGGGGACTTTGCTCAAGAGACCCAGTACTTC.

The V call is TRBV18, the J call TRBJ2-1, with 9 positions matching TRBD1. This CDR3 comprises 15 residues. CDR1 and CDR2 from the germline V gene are KGHSH and LQKENI. The J segment lost 3 bases and the V segment lost 4 bases, leaving 4 bases of the junction unmatched. The CDR3 sequence: CASSLDRGVYNEQFF. The CDR3 coding sequence is TGTGCCAGCTCACTAGACAGGGGGGTCTACAATGAGCAGTTCTTC.

A single count supports this clone. The V and J genes are TRBV5-1 and TRBJ1-2; D is perhaps TRBD1 (5 bases). This CDR3 has 14 amino acids. Trimming shortened V by 0 bases and J by 8 bases, and 14 bases separated the two germline ends. Germline V gene lookup returns CDR1 SGHRS and CDR2 YFSETQ. This chain's CDR3 is CASSLVEGRLGYTF. The CDR3 coding sequence is TGCGCCAGCAGCTTGGTGGAGGGGCGCCTAGGCTACACCTTC. The full variable domain, its missing parts supplied by reference TRBV5-1 and TRBJ1-2, is KAGVTQTPRYLIKTRGQQVTLSCSPISGHRSVSWYQQTPGQGLQFLFEYFSETQRNKGNFPGRFSGRQFSNSRSEMNVSTLELGDSALYLCASSLVEGRLGYTFGSGTRLTVV.

The chain employs TRBV18 and TRBJ2-6; tentative D call: TRBD1 (5 bases). The CDR3 sequence is 19 residues long. Trimming took off 1 base at V and 0 bases at J, with 16 bases between the two ends. Looked up from germline, CDR1 is KGHSH and CDR2 is LQKENI. The CDR3 reads CASSPLLQETLSGANVLTF. Written as DNA, the CDR3 is TGTGCCAGCTCACCACTACTACAGGAGACCCTCTCTGGGGCCAACGTCCTGACTTTC.

V gene TRBV3-1 (or the pseudogene TRBV3-2) combines with J gene TRBJ1-2, with D perhaps TRBD1 (5 bases). This CDR3 region has 14 residues. Germline CDR1 and CDR2: LGHDT and YNNKEL (reference sequence). The V gene lost 4 bases and the J gene lost 5 bases, with 14 bases spanning the gap. As DNA, the CDR3 is TGTGCCAGCAGCCGGCGGGGGGGGACTTATGGCTACACCTTC. This sequence encodes CASSRRGGTYGYTF.

The chain combines TRBV4-3 with TRBJ1-4, with a possible D match to TRBD1 (5 bases). The V and J ends lost 4 bases and 0 bases respectively, with 12 bases between them. The CDR3 runs 16 residues. CDR1 LGHNA and CDR2 YSLEER come from the germline V gene. The DNA of the CDR3 is TGCGCCAGCAGCCTTTACCCGGGGGCAACTAATGAAAAACTGTTTTTT. Translating gives CASSLYPGATNEKLFF.

Only one count was recorded for this clone. J is TRBJ2-3 and V is TRBV9; D not certain. Germline-derived CDR1 and CDR2 are SGDLS and YYNGEE. This CDR3 spans 14 amino acids. V was cut by 0 bases and J by 0 bases, with 5 bases left in between. The CDR3 loop reads CASSVGGSTDTQYF. As DNA, the CDR3 is TGTGCCAGCAGCGTAGGCGGTAGCACAGATACGCAGTATTTT.

This clone was seen just once. The CDR3 loop is CAWSVRGADEKLFF. The CDR3 nucleotides are TGTGCCTGGAGTGTTCGGGGGGCCGATGAAAAACTGTTTTTT. V usage is TRBV30 and J usage is TRBJ1-4; possibly TRBD1 for D (6 bases). V shed 0 bases and J shed 6 bases, with 11 bases lying between them. Germline V lookup: CDR1 GTSNPN, CDR2 SVGIG (reference sequence). The CDR3 covers 14 residues.

This sequence joins TRBV11-2 and TRBJ2-2; perhaps TRBD2 as D (5 bases). With 2 bases removed from V and 0 bases from J, the gap between germline ends came to 16 bases. The germline gives CDR1 SGHAT, CDR2 FQNNGV. This CDR3 has 18 residues. DNA for the CDR3: TGTGCCAGCAGCTTATATACCCGGGAAAATACGAACACCGGGGAGCTGTTTTTT. This sequence encodes CASSLYTRENTNTGELFF.

This clone was observed once. J is TRBJ2-1 and V is TRBV4-2, with 13 bases matching TRBD2. V gave up 4 bases and J gave up 8 bases; unmatched junction bases: 8. The CDR3 has 16 residues. Germline CDR1 reads LGHNA; CDR2 reads YNFKEQ. This CDR3 is CASSPQTSGGYDEQFF. DNA of the CDR3: TGTGCCAGCAGCCCTCAGACTAGCGGGGGGTATGATGAGCAGTTCTTC.

This chain's CDR3 is CASSPFPGQIYGYTF. CDR3 bases: TGTGCCAGCAGTCCTTTTCCGGGACAAATCTATGGCTACACCTTC. V gene TRBV27 combines with J gene TRBJ1-2; maybe TRBD1 (6 bases). The V gene lost 5 bases and the J gene lost 4 bases, with 17 bases spanning the gap. The CDR3 consists of 15 residues. Germline CDR1 MNHEY, CDR2 SMNVEV (reference sequence).

CDR3 nucleotides: TGCGCCAGCAGCATTAACGACGGAGACTACGAGCAGTACTTC. It is translated as CASSINDGDYEQYF. V and J are TRBV4-1 and TRBJ2-7; D ambiguous. The CDR3 length is 14 residues. V was cut by 5 bases and J by 3 bases, with 14 bases left in between. Germline V lookup: CDR1 MGHRA, CDR2 YSYEKL.

The chain carries TRBV5-8 and TRBJ2-7; tentatively, D is TRBD1 (6 bases). Trimming cost V 0 bases and J 5 bases, with 6 bases left between them. Germline CDR1 SGHTS, CDR2 YDEGEE. The CDR3 extends over 12 amino acids. The CDR3 protein is CASSLGTDEQYF. CDR3 DNA: TGTGCCAGCAGCTTGGGGACAGACGAGCAGTACTTC.

The chain has TRBV24-1 and TRBJ1-1; tentative D call: TRBD1 (5 bases). CDR3 length: 12 amino acids. V gave up 2 bases and J gave up 8 bases, with 8 bases separating them. Germline-derived CDR1 and CDR2 are KGHDR and SFDVKD. The CDR3 is CATSDYTGEAFF. CDR3 nucleotide sequence: TGTGCCACCAGTGATTATACAGGCGAAGCTTTCTTT.

The V gene is TRBV30, the J gene TRBJ1-5; perhaps TRBD1 as D (6 bases). CDR1 is GTSNPN, CDR2 SVGIG, per germline (reference sequence). V was trimmed by 3 bases and J by 4 bases, leaving 10 bases between them. The CDR3 totals 13 residues. The CDR3 here is CAWSADRNQPQHF. CDR3 in DNA: TGTGCCTGGAGCGCGGACAGAAATCAGCCCCAGCATTTT.

The genes are TRBV6-1 and TRBJ2-1; 9 bases are a match to TRBD2. Germline V gene data show CDR1 as MNHNS and CDR2 as SASEGT. The CDR3 consists of 17 residues. J was trimmed by 0 bases and V by 1 base; bases with no gene match: 4. CDR3 region: CASSEGRGGDSYNEQFF. The CDR3 DNA is TGTGCCAGCAGTGAAGGGCGCGGGGGGGACTCCTACAATGAGCAGTTCTTC.

This chain's CDR3 is CASSQVTVGYTF. The CDR3 bases are TGTGCCAGCAGCCAAGTAACAGTTGGCTACACCTTC. This chain uses TRBV4-2 with TRBJ1-2, with D uncertain. Between the trimmed V and J ends, which lost 1 base and 7 bases, there was a span of 7 bases. The germline V gene has CDR1 LGHNA and CDR2 YNFKEQ. This CDR3 is 12 amino acids long.

The chain uses TRBV7-9 and TRBJ2-7; 9 nucleotides match TRBD1. This CDR3 has 15 amino acids. Germline V gene sequence: CDR1 SEHNR, CDR2 FQNEAQ (reference sequence). V trimming: 4 bases; J trimming: 0 bases; junction bases outside the gene matches: 4. CDR3 residues: CASSSGTGHSYEQYF. DNA of the CDR3: TGTGCCAGCAGCTCCGGGACAGGGCACTCCTACGAGCAGTACTTC.